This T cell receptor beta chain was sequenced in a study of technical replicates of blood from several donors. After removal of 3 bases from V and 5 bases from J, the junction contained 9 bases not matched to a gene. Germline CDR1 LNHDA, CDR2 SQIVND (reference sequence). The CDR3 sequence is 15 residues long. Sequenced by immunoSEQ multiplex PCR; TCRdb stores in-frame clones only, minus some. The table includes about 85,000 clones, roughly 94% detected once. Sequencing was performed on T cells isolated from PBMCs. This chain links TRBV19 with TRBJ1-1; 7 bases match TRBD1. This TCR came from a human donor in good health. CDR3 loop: CASSIAPTTGTEAFF. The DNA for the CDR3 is TGTGCCAGTAGTATCGCCCCTACGACAGGGACTGAAGCTTTCTTT.